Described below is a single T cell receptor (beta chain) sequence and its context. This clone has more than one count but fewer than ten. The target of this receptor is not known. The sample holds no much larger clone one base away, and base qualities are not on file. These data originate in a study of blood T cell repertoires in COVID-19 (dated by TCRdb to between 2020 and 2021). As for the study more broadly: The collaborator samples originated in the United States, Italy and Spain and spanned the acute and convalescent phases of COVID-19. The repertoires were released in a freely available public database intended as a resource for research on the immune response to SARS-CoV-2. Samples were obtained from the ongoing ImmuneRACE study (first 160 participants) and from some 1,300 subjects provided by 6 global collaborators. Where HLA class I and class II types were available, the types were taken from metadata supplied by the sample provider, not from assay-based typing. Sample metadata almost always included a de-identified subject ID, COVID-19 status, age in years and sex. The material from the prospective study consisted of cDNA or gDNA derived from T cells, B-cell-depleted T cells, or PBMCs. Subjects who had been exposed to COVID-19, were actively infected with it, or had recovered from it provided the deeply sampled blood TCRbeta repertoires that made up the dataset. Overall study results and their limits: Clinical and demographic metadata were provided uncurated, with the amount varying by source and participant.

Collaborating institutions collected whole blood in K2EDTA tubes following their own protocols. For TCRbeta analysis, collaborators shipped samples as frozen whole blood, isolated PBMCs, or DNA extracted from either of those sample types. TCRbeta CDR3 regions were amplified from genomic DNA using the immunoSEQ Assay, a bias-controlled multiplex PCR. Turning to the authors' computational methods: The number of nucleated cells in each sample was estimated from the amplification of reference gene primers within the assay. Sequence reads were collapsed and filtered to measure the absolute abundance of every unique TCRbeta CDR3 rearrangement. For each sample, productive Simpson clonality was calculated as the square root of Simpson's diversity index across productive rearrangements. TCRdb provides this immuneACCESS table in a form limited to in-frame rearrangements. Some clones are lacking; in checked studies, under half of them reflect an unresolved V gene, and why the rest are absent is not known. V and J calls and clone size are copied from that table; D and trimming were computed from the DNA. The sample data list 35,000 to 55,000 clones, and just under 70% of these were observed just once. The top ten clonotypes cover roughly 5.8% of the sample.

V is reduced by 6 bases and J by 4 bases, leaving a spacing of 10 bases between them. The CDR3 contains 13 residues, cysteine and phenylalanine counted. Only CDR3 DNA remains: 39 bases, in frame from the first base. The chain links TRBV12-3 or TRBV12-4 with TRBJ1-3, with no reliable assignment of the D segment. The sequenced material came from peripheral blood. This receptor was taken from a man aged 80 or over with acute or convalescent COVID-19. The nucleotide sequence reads TGTGCCAGCAGAAGGGAGGAAGGAAACACCATATATTTT. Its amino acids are CASRREEGNTIYF.